The present T cell receptor beta chain was sequenced within a study of T cells in Graves' hyperthyroidism and ophthalmopathy. Notes on the study in general: A model using 13 V-J features told ophthalmopathy apart from stable hyperthyroidism. Expanded thyroid clonotypes (above 0.001) were mostly also found in blood. The model forecast ophthalmopathy, anticipating it by a median around 6.5 months before onset.

The CDR3 regions of TCR beta were amplified from RNA transcripts. HTBI primers were used for first-round RT-PCR of the TCR CDR3. A single record per CDR3 protein comes from TCRdb applying MiXCR to the multiplex PCR reads. The profile shows roughly 30,000 distinct CDR3 sequences, under 55% of them singletons. Fresh peripheral blood, approximately 9.1 ml, was the source of the PBMCs. This clonotype was counted many times. The antigen is undetermined. V was clipped by 6 bases and J by 2 bases, with 22 bases between them. Germline V gene lookup returns CDR1 DFQATT and CDR2 SNEGSKA (reference sequence). The CDR3 length is 16 residues.

This sequence joins TRBV20-1 and TRBJ2-5; D remains unclear. The sample consisted of blood. The source of this sequence is a woman in her 30s with Graves' hyperthyroidism. CDR3 DNA: TGCAGTGCCATCCACCGAAGACGTAATTTACAAGAGACCCAGTACTTC. Amino acids: CSAIHRRRNLQETQYF.